One sample yielded the 23 T cell receptor beta chains listed below, sequenced in a study of radiation and T cells in renal cell carcinoma. Regarding time point: blood 4 weeks post-SBRT, at nephrectomy. Treatment: 15 Gy SBRT to primary tumor, nephrectomy 4 weeks later. Sequenced by immunoSEQ multiplex PCR; TCRdb stores in-frame clones only, minus some. Among about 78,000 clones listed, 89% were seen once. Sequencing used blood, obtained from a patient whose treatment included radiotherapy and nephrectomy. The source is a woman aged 70 to 79 with renal cell carcinoma.

The rearrangement links TRBV4-3 to TRBJ1-2, with no clear D. The ends were cut back, 0 bases at V and 7 bases at J, with 9 bases in the middle. The CDR3 is 13 residues long. CDR1 and CDR2 from the germline V gene are LGHNA and YSLEER. The CDR3 nucleotides are TGCGCCAGCAGCCAAGATTGGGCCGGTGGCTACACCTTC. Protein: CASSQDWAGGYTF.

This chain links TRBV9 with TRBJ1-2; no firm D call. CDR1 and CDR2 (germline): SGDLS, YYNGEE. The V and J ends lost 4 bases and 2 bases respectively, with 15 bases between them. This CDR3 is built from 15 residues. The CDR3 region has the DNA TGTGCCAGCAGCCCTCGGACGGGAAACAACTATGGCTACACCTTC. Protein product: CASSPRTGNNYGYTF.

The chain couples TRBV19 to TRBJ1-1; 9 bases agree with TRBD1. The junction had 8 bases not matched to a gene; V was cut back by 7 bases and J by 5 bases. CDR3 length: 14 amino acids. From germline, CDR1 is LNHDA and CDR2 SQIVND (reference sequence). The CDR3 protein is CASIEDRGGTEAFF. DNA for the CDR3: TGTGCCAGTATAGAGGACAGGGGAGGAACTGAAGCTTTCTTT. The entire variable domain, with the rest obtained from reference TRBV19 and TRBJ1-1, is as follows: DGGITQSPKYLFRKEGQNVTLSCEQNLNHDAMYWYRQDPGQGLRLIYYSQIVNDFQKGDIAEGYSVSREKKESFPLTVTSAQKNPTAFYLCASIEDRGGTEAFFGQGTRLTVV.

This clone was counted a single time. The chain has TRBV27 and TRBJ2-7; 7 nucleotides align to TRBD1. CDR1 and CDR2 from the germline V gene are MNHEY and SMNVEV (reference sequence). The CDR3 consists of 13 residues. The V and J ends lost 6 bases and 5 bases, in that order; junction bases with no gene match: 7. CDR3 sequence reads: CASSLDRVHEQYF. The CDR3 bases are TGTGCCAGCAGCCTCGACAGGGTTCACGAGCAGTACTTC.

This clone was seen a single time. V and J are TRBV9 and TRBJ2-6, with TRBD2 as a possible D gene (5 bases). In germline, CDR1 is SGDLS, CDR2 YYNGEE. The germline V and J ends were trimmed by 4 bases and 0 bases, with 20 bases remaining between them. CDR3 length: 19 amino acids. DNA for the CDR3: TGTGCCAGCAGCCCCCGCCCTGCCGACGGGGTCTCTGGGGCCAACGTCCTGACTTTC. Protein sequence: CASSPRPADGVSGANVLTF.

The chain employs TRBV9 and TRBJ1-5; D unresolved. Germline V lookup: CDR1 SGDLS, CDR2 YYNGEE. Trimming took off 0 bases at V and 5 bases at J, with 9 bases between the two ends. This CDR3 is 14 amino acids long. CDR3 loop: CASSVAPGDQPQHF. The CDR3 DNA reads as TGTGCCAGCAGCGTAGCTCCCGGGGATCAGCCCCAGCATTTT. Complete variable domain (other parts from reference TRBV9 and TRBJ1-5): DSGVTQTPKHLITATGQRVTLRCSPRSGDLSVYWYQQSLDQGLQFLIQYYNGEERAKGNILERFSAQQFPDLHSELNLSSLELGDSALYFCASSVAPGDQPQHFGDGTRLSIL.

The chain has TRBV28 and TRBJ2-2; TRBD1 aligns across 8 bases. The CDR3 sequence is 16 residues long. V gave up 1 base and J gave up 4 bases; unmatched junction bases: 5. In germline, CDR1 is MDHEN, CDR2 SYDVKM. The CDR3 loop reads CASSLSGTGGTGELFF. CDR3 bases: TGTGCCAGCAGTTTATCCGGTACAGGGGGCACCGGGGAGCTGTTTTTT.

The genes are TRBV7-2 and TRBJ2-5; TRBD2 agrees at 11 bases. The ends lost 1 base at V and 4 bases at J; junction bases unmatched: 5. The CDR3 consists of 16 residues. Germline-derived CDR1 and CDR2 are SGHTA and FQGNSA. DNA for the CDR3: TGTGCCAGCAGCTTAGATATAGCGGGGGGGCCAGAGACCCAGTACTTC. Amino acids: CASSLDIAGGPETQYF.

J is TRBJ1-3 and V is TRBV7-2, with no clear D. Germline values: CDR1 SGHTA, CDR2 FQGNSA. There are 14 residues in the CDR3. With 2 bases removed from V and 0 bases from J, the gap between germline ends came to 5 bases. For the CDR3, the DNA is TGTGCCAGCAGCTTACGATCCTCTGGAAACACCATATATTTT. This encodes CASSLRSSGNTIYF.

This clone was seen only once. This sequence joins TRBV7-9 and TRBJ1-1; 8 nucleotides align to TRBD1. CDR3 length: 15 residues. The V gene's germline CDR1 is SEHNR and CDR2 FQNEAQ (reference sequence). V lost 5 bases to trimming and J lost 0 bases; unmatched junction nucleotides: 5. The CDR3 nucleotides read TGTGCCAGCAGCCCAAAGGGACAGGTGAACACTGAAGCTTTCTTT. It translates to CASSPKGQVNTEAFF.

The V gene is TRBV11-2, the J gene TRBJ1-5; D possibly corresponds to TRBD1 (5 bases). Trimming left V 1 base short and J 10 bases short, with 14 bases between. Per the germline V gene, CDR1 is SGHAT and CDR2 is FQNNGV. CDR3 length: 14 amino acids. The CDR3 DNA sequence: TGTGCCAGCAGCTTAGTAGGCGGACAAGAACCCCAGCATTTT. Residues: CASSLVGGQEPQHF.

V and J are TRBV11-3 and TRBJ2-7; 10 nucleotides match TRBD2. The V gene end was trimmed by 1 base and the J gene end by 6 bases; junction bases not matched to a gene: 6. Germline V gives CDR1 SGHNT, CDR2 YENEEA. CDR3 length equals 15 residues. CDR3 coding DNA: TGTGCCAGCAGCTTAGTTTCTAGCGGGGGCCTCGAGCAGTACTTC. This encodes CASSLVSSGGLEQYF.

Regarding this clone: At one boundary the junction diverges from the germline segment, which might be a read error. The chain links TRBV5-4 to TRBJ2-7; no reliable D call. Germline V gene data show CDR1 as SGHNT and CDR2 as YYREEE (reference sequence). The CDR3 has 9 amino acids. CDR3 protein: CASSPQLGF. For the CDR3, the DNA is TGTGCCAGCAGCCCTCAACTGGGGTTC.

V usage is TRBV6-6 and J usage is TRBJ2-7, with 8 positions matching TRBD1. The J segment lost 2 bases and the V segment lost 5 bases, leaving 5 bases of the junction unmatched. This CDR3 comprises 14 residues. Germline V gives CDR1 MNHNY, CDR2 SVGAGI (reference sequence). The CDR3 nucleotides read TGTGCCAGCAGTACCCCGGACAGGGCCTACGAGCAGTACTTC. Translation: CASSTPDRAYEQYF.

The rearrangement joins TRBV7-2 to TRBJ2-1; D is perhaps TRBD2 (5 bases). Germline assignment: CDR1 SGHTA and CDR2 FQGNSA. V was cut by 6 bases and J by 6 bases, with 15 bases left in between. The CDR3 spans 14 residues. Here the CDR3 reads CASREAVAPNEQFF. In DNA form, the CDR3 reads TGTGCCAGCAGGGAAGCGGTAGCCCCCAATGAGCAGTTCTTC.

CDR3 region: CASRTPGNTEAFF. The CDR3 DNA follows: TGTGCCAGCAGAACCCCGGGGAACACTGAAGCTTTCTTT. The chain is built from TRBV28 and TRBJ1-1, with D hard to call. The CDR3 spans 13 residues. CDR1 and CDR2 (germline): MDHEN, SYDVKM. V was cut by 6 bases and J by 1 base, with 9 bases left in between.

The gene calls are TRBV11-2 and TRBJ2-1; D tentatively reads TRBD1 or TRBD2 (5 bases each). V lost 7 bases, J lost 8 bases, and 12 bases lay in between. Germline CDR1 reads SGHAT; CDR2 reads FQNNGV. This CDR3 is built from 12 residues. The CDR3 DNA reads TGTGCCAGCACTCTGGGACCGGATGAGCAGTTCTTC. It encodes CASTLGPDEQFF. The full variable domain, its missing parts supplied by reference TRBV11-2 and TRBJ2-1, is EAGVAQSPRYKIIEKRQSVAFWCNPISGHATLYWYQQILGQGPKLLIQFQNNGVVDDSQLPKDRFSAERLKGVDSTLKIQPAKLEDSAVYLCASTLGPDEQFFGPGTRLTVL.

This chain links TRBV19 with TRBJ1-3; TRBD1 might be the D (6 bases). Trimming took 7 bases from V and 0 from J, leaving 10 bases between them. CDR3 length equals 14 residues. Germline V CDR1 and CDR2: LNHDA, SQIVND (reference sequence). CDR3 amino acids: CASNPTGSGNTIYF. Written as DNA, the CDR3 is TGTGCCAGTAACCCGACAGGCTCTGGAAACACCATATATTTT.

The chain recombines TRBV6-1 with TRBJ2-5; D possibly corresponds to TRBD1 (5 bases). Germline assignment: CDR1 MNHNS and CDR2 SASEGT. The CDR3 has 13 amino acids. The ends were cut back, 5 bases at V and 5 bases at J, with 12 bases in the middle. CDR3 loop: CASSSTVYETQYF. In DNA, the CDR3 is TGTGCCAGCAGTTCGACAGTTTACGAGACCCAGTACTTC.

CDR3 region: CASSSLLNYGYTF. CDR3 nucleotides: TGTGCCAGCAGCTCTCTACTGAACTATGGCTACACCTTC. The rearrangement links TRBV7-8 to TRBJ1-2; D not resolved. CDR3 length: 13 residues. Trimming left V 4 bases short and J 2 bases short, with 8 bases between. Per germline, CDR1 SGHVS and CDR2 FQNEAQ.

This chain joins TRBV28 and TRBJ1-5, with a possible D match to TRBD1 (5 bases). CDR3 length: 16 residues. Germline-derived CDR1 and CDR2 are MDHEN and SYDVKM. Trimming cost V 2 bases and J 7 bases, with 18 bases left between them. The CDR3 DNA sequence: TGTGCCAGCAGTTTAGATCGTGGGGGAAATAACCAGCCCCAGCATTTT. Encoded protein: CASSLDRGGNNQPQHF.

The rearrangement joins TRBV19 to TRBJ1-5; 10 positions match TRBD1. The V gene's germline CDR1 is LNHDA and CDR2 SQIVND (reference sequence). V lost 9 bases to trimming and J lost 7 bases; unmatched junction nucleotides: 9. There are 14 residues in the CDR3. The CDR3 loop reads CASNPGQGVQPQHF. CDR3 in DNA: TGTGCCAGCAACCCAGGACAGGGGGTCCAGCCCCAGCATTTT.

The rearrangement joins TRBV5-1 to TRBJ1-2; D unclear. V was pared by 0 bases and J by 0 bases, with 9 bases between. Germline V gene sequence: CDR1 SGHRS, CDR2 YFSETQ. The CDR3 totals 15 residues. The DNA for the CDR3 is TGCGCCAGCAGCTTGGCCCGAACGGCTAACTATGGCTACACCTTC. As protein: CASSLARTANYGYTF.